The 5 T cell receptor beta chains given below trace back to one sample, sequenced in a study of cytomegalovirus exposure and HLA in healthy donors. This PCR relied on a set of 60 Vbeta primers and 13 Jbeta primers. Produced via immunoSEQ multiplex PCR; TCRdb's table is partial and in-frame only. In the table there are around 70,000 clones, 60% to 80% of which are singletons. Sequenced sample: PBMCs. These receptors originate from a girl aged 10-17 years in good health and CMV-seropositive.

The gene calls are TRBV7-9 and TRBJ1-4; no clear D. This CDR3 contains 14 residues. Trimming took off 5 bases at V and 4 bases at J, with 11 bases between the two ends. Germline values: CDR1 SEHNR, CDR2 FQNEAQ (reference sequence). CDR3 residues: CASSPGTNNEKLFF. CDR3 bases: TGTGCCAGCAGCCCGGGAACAAATAATGAAAAACTGTTTTTT. Complete variable domain (other parts from reference TRBV7-9 and TRBJ1-4): DTGVSQNPRHKITKRGQNVTFRCDPISEHNRLYWYRQTLGQGPEFLTYFQNEAQLEKSRLLSDRFSAERPKGSFSTLEIQRTEQGDSAMYLCASSPGTNNEKLFFGSGTQLSVL.

The rearrangement uses TRBV5-1 and TRBJ2-7; the D gene is possibly TRBD1 (6 bases). The V and J ends lost 4 bases and 4 bases respectively, with 21 bases between them. Germline-derived CDR1 and CDR2 are SGHRS and YFSETQ. The CDR3 covers 16 residues. This chain's CDR3 is CASSTPSWGRGYEQYF. CDR3 bases: TGCGCCAGCAGCACCCCGAGTTGGGGGCGCGGGTACGAGCAGTACTTC.

This clone was seen only a few times. The V gene is TRBV6-1, the J gene TRBJ2-3, with TRBD1 matching over 7 bases. Trimming removed 8 bases from V and 4 bases from J; junction bases left unmatched: 9. CDR3 length: 14 amino acids. Germline CDR1 MNHNS, CDR2 SASEGT. DNA for the CDR3: TGTGCCAGCCTTAGGGACAGCTTTCCAGATACGCAGTATTTT. Its protein is CASLRDSFPDTQYF.

This chain connects TRBV5-1 to TRBJ1-3, with a tentative D call TRBD1 (5 bases). The CDR3 totals 17 residues. V shed 0 bases and J shed 9 bases, with 22 bases lying between them. The V gene's germline CDR1 is SGHRS and CDR2 YFSETQ. In DNA, the CDR3 is TGCGCCAGCAGCTTGGTTCCAGGGTACCAGGCGATTGGCACCATATATTTT. Translated: CASSLVPGYQAIGTIYF.

As DNA, the CDR3 is TGCGCCAGCAGCCAAGTCGACAGGGCAAGGACGAACACTGAAGCTTTCTTT. Protein sequence: CASSQVDRARTNTEAFF. This chain connects TRBV4-1 to TRBJ1-1; the match to TRBD1 covers 7 bases. Germline V gene lookup returns CDR1 MGHRA and CDR2 YSYEKL. The ends lost 1 base at V and 1 base at J; junction bases unmatched: 9. This CDR3 contains 17 residues.